Shown below are 20 T cell receptor beta chains from a single sample sequenced in a study of blood T cell repertoires in COVID-19 (TCRdb year 2020). Library preparation was by the immunoSEQ multiplex PCR assay. The table was pulled from immuneACCESS by TCRdb, which kept in-frame rearrangements only. Such tables lose some clones; where checked, under half of the loss comes from unresolved V genes, and the rest has no known cause. The sample table contains around 160,000 clones; only one count was recorded for 84% of them. In total, the top ten clones hold 38% of the sample. Sequenced input: peripheral blood. The receptor set was obtained from a human donor in a cohort sampled during active COVID-19.

Here the CDR3 reads CASTSTGSGNYGYTF. In DNA form, the CDR3 reads TGTGCCAGCACGTCGACAGGGTCGGGTAACTATGGCTACACCTTC. The chain carries TRBV28 and TRBJ1-2, with 7 nucleotides matching TRBD1. The germline V gene has CDR1 MDHEN and CDR2 SYDVKM. The CDR3 runs to 15 residues. Trimming removed 7 bases from V and 1 base from J; junction bases left unmatched: 9.

The chain has TRBV5-1 and TRBJ1-5; 7 bases align to TRBD1. V lost 4 bases, J lost 4 bases, and 5 bases stayed unmatched. The CDR3 runs to 14 residues. Germline V lookup: CDR1 SGHRS, CDR2 YFSETQ. CDR3 protein: CASSLGTANQPQHF. For the CDR3, the DNA is TGCGCCAGCAGCCTAGGGACAGCAAATCAGCCCCAGCATTTT.

This chain links TRBV5-4 with TRBJ2-5, with D perhaps matching TRBD1 (5 bases). CDR1 and CDR2 (germline): SGHNT, YYREEE (reference sequence). This CDR3 is 14 amino acids long. Trimming stripped 4 bases from V and 0 bases from J, with 10 bases between. This CDR3 reads CASSRGGNQETQYF. CDR3 bases: TGTGCCAGCAGCAGGGGTGGAAACCAAGAGACCCAGTACTTC.

The genes are TRBV9 and TRBJ2-1; 9 nucleotides match TRBD1. CDR3 length equals 15 residues. The germline V gene has CDR1 SGDLS and CDR2 YYNGEE. J was trimmed by 9 bases and V by 4 bases; bases with no gene match: 11. As DNA, the CDR3 is TGTGCCAGCAGCCCCTACGGGACAGGGTACGGTGAGCAGTTCTTC. Encoded protein: CASSPYGTGYGEQFF.

The V gene is TRBV19, the J gene TRBJ1-1; 9 positions match TRBD1. CDR1 is LNHDA, CDR2 SQIVND, per germline (reference sequence). The CDR3 totals 15 residues. V shed 5 bases, J shed 3 bases, and the junction held 7 bases outside the gene matches. CDR3 protein: CASSSRTGEDTEAFF. DNA for the CDR3: TGTGCCAGTAGTTCCCGGACAGGGGAAGACACTGAAGCTTTCTTT.

The chain links TRBV9 to TRBJ2-1, with TRBD1 matching 7 bases. Per the germline V gene, CDR1 is SGDLS and CDR2 is YYNGEE. The V gene end was trimmed by 0 bases and the J gene end by 11 bases; junction bases not matched to a gene: 5. The CDR3 length is 13 residues. This CDR3 is CASSVAEGGKQFF. The CDR3, as DNA: TGTGCCAGCAGCGTAGCTGAAGGGGGCAAGCAGTTCTTC.

This sequence joins TRBV4-2 and TRBJ1-5, with D maybe TRBD1 (5 bases). V was trimmed by 4 bases and J by 1 base, leaving 8 bases between them. CDR3 length: 14 residues. Germline loops: CDR1 LGHNA, CDR2 YNFKEQ. In DNA form, the CDR3 reads TGTGCCAGCAGCCCCGCAGGGAGCAATCAGCCCCAGCATTTT. This encodes CASSPAGSNQPQHF.

This chain joins TRBV18 and TRBJ2-2; 7 positions match TRBD1. This CDR3 spans 15 amino acids. Trimming at V came to 3 bases and at J to 1 base, leaving 2 bases not matched to a gene. CDR1 and CDR2 from the germline V gene are KGHSH and LQKENI. CDR3 region: CASSPTGRNTGELFF. The CDR3 DNA reads TGTGCCAGCTCACCGACAGGGAGGAACACCGGGGAGCTGTTTTTT.

The CDR3 DNA sequence: TGTGCCAGCAGCTTGGGTCCCGACACCATATATTTT. This translates into CASSLGPDTIYF. The chain uses TRBV5-4 and TRBJ1-3; unclear D gene. The ends were cut back, 0 bases at V and 8 bases at J, with 6 bases in the middle. The CDR3 spans 12 residues. Germline CDR1 is SGHNT and CDR2 is YYREEE (reference sequence).

The rearrangement joins TRBV13 to TRBJ2-3, with 7 bases fitting TRBD1. Looked up from germline, CDR1 is PRHDT and CDR2 is FYEKMQ (reference sequence). Trimming removed 5 bases from V and 2 bases from J; junction bases left unmatched: 4. The CDR3 extends over 14 amino acids. DNA for the CDR3: TGTGCCAGCAGCCCGAGGGGGCACACAGATACGCAGTATTTT. It encodes CASSPRGHTDTQYF.

V is TRBV27 and J is TRBJ2-7; a possible D gene is TRBD2 (6 bases). Trimming took off 5 bases at V and 4 bases at J, with 18 bases between the two ends. Germline V CDR1 and CDR2: MNHEY, SMNVEV (reference sequence). The CDR3 runs to 15 residues. CDR3 sequence reads: CASSQNAGPGYEQYF. CDR3 bases: TGTGCCAGCAGTCAGAATGCGGGGCCTGGTTACGAGCAGTACTTC.

The genes are TRBV12-3 or TRBV12-4 and TRBJ2-2; D is undetermined. V gave up 3 bases and J gave up 0 bases, with 2 bases separating them. The CDR3 runs to 13 residues. The CDR3 here is CASSFSNTGELFF. CDR3 in DNA: TGTGCCAGCAGTTTCTCGAACACCGGGGAGCTGTTTTTT.

This clone occurred a few times. The J gene is TRBJ2-2, the V gene TRBV28; 9 bases are a match to TRBD1. J gave up 5 bases and V 7 bases, and 8 bases lay outside the gene matches. CDR3 length equals 15 residues. CDR1 and CDR2 (germline): MDHEN, SYDVKM. CDR3 coding DNA: TGTGCCAGCACCCCTAGGGGGACAGGGACCGGGGAGCTGTTTTTT. It translates to CASTPRGTGTGELFF.

This chain joins TRBV30 and TRBJ1-4; D not resolved. The CDR3 is made up of 12 amino acids. V dropped 3 bases and J dropped 4 bases, with 6 bases sitting between them. The germline V gene encodes CDR1 GTSNPN and CDR2 SVGIG (reference sequence). The CDR3 loop is CAWSQINEKLFF. The CDR3 region has the DNA TGTGCCTGGAGCCAGATTAATGAAAAACTGTTTTTT.

The rearrangement joins TRBV27 to TRBJ2-3, with D perhaps TRBD2 (6 bases). The CDR3 loop spans 16 amino acids. Germline V CDR1 and CDR2: MNHEY, SMNVEV (reference sequence). V was pared by 5 bases and J by 3 bases, with 18 bases between. CDR3 DNA: TGTGCCAGCAGTCCCGGACTCTCGGAGGGGACAGATACGCAGTATTTT. Translated, it gives CASSPGLSEGTDTQYF.

This clone was detected only a few times. CDR3 in DNA: TGTGCCAGCAGAGGGACAGGGGCCAACTATGGCTACACCTTC. It translates to CASRGTGANYGYTF. This chain links TRBV2 with TRBJ1-2; 10 nucleotides match TRBD1. Germline loops: CDR1 SNHLY, CDR2 FYNNEI. The CDR3 length is 14 residues. J gave up 2 bases and V 6 bases, and 3 bases lay outside the gene matches.

Concerning this clone itself: The junction shows a germline mismatch at one end, possibly a read error. This chain joins TRBV7-7 and TRBJ1-4, with a tentative D call TRBD1 (5 bases). This CDR3 comprises 16 residues. Germline V gene sequence: CDR1 SSHAT, CDR2 FNYEAQ (reference sequence). In DNA, the CDR3 is TGTGCTAGCAGCCCGTATTCGGCAGGGTGGGATGAAAAACTGTTTTTT. Translated, it gives CASSPYSAGWDEKLFF.

The J gene is TRBJ1-5, the V gene TRBV27, with a weak D call TRBD1 (5 bases). The germline V gene encodes CDR1 MNHEY and CDR2 SMNVEV (reference sequence). CDR3 length: 14 residues. V lost 5 bases and J lost 2, with 10 bases in between. CDR3 in DNA: TGTGCCAGCAGTCCCTGGGGCGGCAATCAGCCCCAGCATTTT. As protein: CASSPWGGNQPQHF.

J is TRBJ2-5 and V is TRBV11-3; 7 bases are a match to TRBD1. The germline V gene has CDR1 SGHNT and CDR2 YENEEA. The CDR3 consists of 15 residues. Trimming at V came to 8 bases and at J to 5 bases, leaving 14 bases not matched to a gene. The CDR3 spells CASDIGGLGWETQYF. The CDR3 nucleotides are TGTGCCAGCGACATAGGGGGCCTGGGGTGGGAGACCCAGTACTTC.

This clone has more than one count but fewer than ten. This chain links TRBV6-5 with TRBJ2-7; a possible D gene is TRBD1 (6 bases). The CDR3 length is 14 residues. V was pared by 4 bases and J by 5 bases, with 15 bases between. Per germline, CDR1 MNHEY and CDR2 SVGAGI. In nucleotides, the CDR3 is TGTGCCAGCAGTTCCGGGACATCCCCCCACGAGCAGTACTTC. Encoded protein: CASSSGTSPHEQYF.